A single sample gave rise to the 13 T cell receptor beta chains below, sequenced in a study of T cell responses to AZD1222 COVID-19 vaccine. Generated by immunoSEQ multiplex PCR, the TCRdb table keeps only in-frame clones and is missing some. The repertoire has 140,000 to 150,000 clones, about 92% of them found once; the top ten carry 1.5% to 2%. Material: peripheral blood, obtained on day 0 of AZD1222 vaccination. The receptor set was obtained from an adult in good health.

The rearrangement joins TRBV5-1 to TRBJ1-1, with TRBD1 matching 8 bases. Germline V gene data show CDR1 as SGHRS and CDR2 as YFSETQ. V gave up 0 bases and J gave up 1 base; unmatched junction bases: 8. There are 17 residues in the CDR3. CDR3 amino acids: CASSLGDRTKGNTEAFF. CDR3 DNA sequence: TGCGCCAGCAGCTTGGGGGACAGGACCAAGGGGAACACTGAAGCTTTCTTT.

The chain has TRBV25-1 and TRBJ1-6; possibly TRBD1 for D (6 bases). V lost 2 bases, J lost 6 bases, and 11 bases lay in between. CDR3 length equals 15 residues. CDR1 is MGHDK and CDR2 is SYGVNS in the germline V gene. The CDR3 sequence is CASSEEGHTNSPLHF. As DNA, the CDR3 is TGTGCCAGCAGTGAAGAGGGACACACTAATTCACCCCTCCACTTT.

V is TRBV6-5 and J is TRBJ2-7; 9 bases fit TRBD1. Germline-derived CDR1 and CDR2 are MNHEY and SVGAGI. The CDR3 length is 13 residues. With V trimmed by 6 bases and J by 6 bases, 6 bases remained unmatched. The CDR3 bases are TGTGCCAGCAGGGGACAGGGATTGGGCGAGCAGTACTTC. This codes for CASRGQGLGEQYF.

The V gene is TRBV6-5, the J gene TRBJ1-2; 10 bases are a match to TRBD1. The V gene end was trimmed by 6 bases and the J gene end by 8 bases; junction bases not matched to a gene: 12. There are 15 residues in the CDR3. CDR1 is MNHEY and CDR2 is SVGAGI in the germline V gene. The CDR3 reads CASRRRQGARVGYTF. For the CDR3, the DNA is TGTGCCAGCAGACGACGACAGGGGGCTCGTGTGGGCTACACCTTC.

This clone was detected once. The CDR3 loop reads CASSLVAAGAANSPLHF. The CDR3 region has the DNA TGTGCCAGCAGCTTAGTGGCCGCAGGGGCCGCTAATTCACCCCTCCACTTT. The chain combines TRBV7-9 with TRBJ1-6; D is possibly TRBD1 (6 bases). Per the germline V gene, CDR1 is SEHNR and CDR2 is FQNEAQ (reference sequence). The CDR3 runs 17 residues. V was pared by 1 base and J by 6 bases, with 16 bases between.

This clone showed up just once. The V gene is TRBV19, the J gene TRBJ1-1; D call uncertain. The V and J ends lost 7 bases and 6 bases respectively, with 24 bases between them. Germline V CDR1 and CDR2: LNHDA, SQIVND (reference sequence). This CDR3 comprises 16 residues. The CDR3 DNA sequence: TGTGCCAGTATTGGGATAGGCGGCAGGCCTATAGCTGAAGCTTTCTTT. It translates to CASIGIGGRPIAEAFF.

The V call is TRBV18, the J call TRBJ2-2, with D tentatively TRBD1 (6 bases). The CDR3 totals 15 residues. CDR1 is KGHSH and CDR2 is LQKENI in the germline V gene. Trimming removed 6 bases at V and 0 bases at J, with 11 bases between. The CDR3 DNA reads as TGTGCCAGCTCCCTCCCAGGGGCGAACACCGGGGAGCTGTTTTTT. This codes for CASSLPGANTGELFF.

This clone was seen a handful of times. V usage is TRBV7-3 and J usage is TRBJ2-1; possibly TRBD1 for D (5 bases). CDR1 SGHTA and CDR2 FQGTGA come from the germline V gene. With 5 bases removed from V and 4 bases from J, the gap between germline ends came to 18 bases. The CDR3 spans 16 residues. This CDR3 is CASSPSRPTDYNEQFF. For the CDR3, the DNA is TGTGCCAGCAGCCCTTCCCGACCGACAGATTACAATGAGCAGTTCTTC.

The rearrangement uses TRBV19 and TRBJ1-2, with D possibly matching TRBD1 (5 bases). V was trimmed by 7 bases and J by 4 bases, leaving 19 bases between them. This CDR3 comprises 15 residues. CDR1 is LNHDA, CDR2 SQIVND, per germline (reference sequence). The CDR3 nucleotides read TGTGCCAGTACCCCTGAGGGCGGGGGTGGCTATGGCTACACCTTC. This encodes CASTPEGGGGYGYTF.

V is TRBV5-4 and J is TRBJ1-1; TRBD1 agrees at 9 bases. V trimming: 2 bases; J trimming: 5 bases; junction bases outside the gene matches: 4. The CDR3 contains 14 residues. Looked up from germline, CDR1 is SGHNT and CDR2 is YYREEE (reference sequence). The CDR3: CASSFRTGATEAFF. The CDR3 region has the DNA TGTGCCAGCAGCTTCAGGACAGGGGCAACTGAAGCTTTCTTT.

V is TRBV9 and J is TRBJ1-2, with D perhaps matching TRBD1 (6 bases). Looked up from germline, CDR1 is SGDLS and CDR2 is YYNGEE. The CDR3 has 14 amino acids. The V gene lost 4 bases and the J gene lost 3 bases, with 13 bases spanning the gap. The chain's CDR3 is CASSPSGGHYGYTF. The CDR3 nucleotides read TGTGCCAGCAGCCCTTCTGGGGGGCACTATGGCTACACCTTC.

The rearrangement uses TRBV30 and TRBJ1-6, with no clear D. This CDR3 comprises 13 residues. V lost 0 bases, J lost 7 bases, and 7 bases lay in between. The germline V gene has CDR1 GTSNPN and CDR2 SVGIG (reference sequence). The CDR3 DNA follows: TGTGCCTGGAGTGTTCTCAGGAATTCACCCCTCCACTTT. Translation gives CAWSVLRNSPLHF.

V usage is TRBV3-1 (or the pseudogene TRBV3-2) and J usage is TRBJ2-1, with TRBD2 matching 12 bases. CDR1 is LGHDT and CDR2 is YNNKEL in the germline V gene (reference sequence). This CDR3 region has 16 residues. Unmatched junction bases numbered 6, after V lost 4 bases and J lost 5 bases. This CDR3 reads CASSPLLAGGNNEQFF. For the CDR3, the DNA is TGTGCCAGCAGCCCCCTTCTAGCGGGAGGGAACAATGAGCAGTTCTTC.